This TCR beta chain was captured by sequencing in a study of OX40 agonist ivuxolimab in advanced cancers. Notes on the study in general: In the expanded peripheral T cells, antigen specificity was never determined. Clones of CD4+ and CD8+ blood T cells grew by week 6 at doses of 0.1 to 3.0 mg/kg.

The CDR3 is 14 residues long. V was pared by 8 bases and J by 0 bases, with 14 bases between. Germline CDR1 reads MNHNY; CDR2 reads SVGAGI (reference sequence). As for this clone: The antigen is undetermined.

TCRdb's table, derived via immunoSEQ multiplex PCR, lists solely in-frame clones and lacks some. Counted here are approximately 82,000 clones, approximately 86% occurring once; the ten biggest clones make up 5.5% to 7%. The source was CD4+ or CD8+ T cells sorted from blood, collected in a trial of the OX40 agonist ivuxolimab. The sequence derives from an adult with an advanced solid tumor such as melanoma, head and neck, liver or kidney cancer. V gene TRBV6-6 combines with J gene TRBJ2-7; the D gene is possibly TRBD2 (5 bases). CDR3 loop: CASVRLAGSYEQYF. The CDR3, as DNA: TGTGCCAGCGTTAGGCTAGCCGGCTCCTACGAGCAGTACTTC.